The 14 T cell receptor beta chains reported below all come from one sample, sequenced in a study of T cells in Graves' hyperthyroidism and ophthalmopathy. RNA transcripts provided the source from which TCR beta CDR3 regions were amplified. In the first-round RT-PCR of the TCR CDR3, the HTBI primer set was used. Via MiXCR, TCRdb re-called the multiplex PCR reads, giving one row per CDR3 protein. The data show a few hundred thousand distinct CDR3 sequences, around 50% seen once. Specimen: peripheral blood or thyroid tissue (not recorded which). These receptors came from an adult woman with Graves' disease, either hyperthyroidism or ophthalmopathy (not recorded which).

The chain has TRBV7-3 and TRBJ1-1, with D perhaps matching TRBD1 (5 bases). The CDR3 covers 14 residues. V was trimmed by 2 bases and J by 4 bases, leaving 11 bases between them. The germline gives CDR1 SGHTA, CDR2 FQGTGA. The CDR3 here is CASSLVYGGTEAFF. CDR3 sequence (DNA): TGTGCCAGCAGCTTAGTTTATGGGGGCACTGAAGCTTTCTTT.

The table lists this clonotype with many counts. The rearrangement links TRBV2 to TRBJ2-2; a weak D match, TRBD1 (6 bases). V lost 6 bases to trimming and J lost 4 bases, with 18 bases between them. The CDR3 contains 16 residues. Germline-derived CDR1 and CDR2 are SNHLY and FYNNEI. CDR3 protein: CASSGVGGLGTGELFF. DNA of the CDR3: TGTGCCAGCAGCGGGGTAGGGGGATTGGGCACCGGGGAGCTGTTTTTT. Full variable domain (outside the CDR3, taken from reference TRBV2 and TRBJ2-2): EPEVTQTPSHQVTQMGQEVILRCVPISNHLYFYWYRQILGQKVEFLVSFYNNEISEKSEIFDDQFSVERPDGSNFTLKIRSTKLEDSAMYFCASSGVGGLGTGELFFGEGSRLTVL.

The chain carries TRBV19 and TRBJ1-5; 8 positions agree with TRBD1. Losses at the gene ends were 9 bases for V and 5 bases for J; bases not matched to a gene: 12. The CDR3 totals 15 residues. The germline V gene has CDR1 LNHDA and CDR2 SQIVND (reference sequence). In nucleotides, the CDR3 is TGTGCCAGCCTCTATACTCAGGGGGCACATCAGCCCCAGCATTTT. Translating it yields CASLYTQGAHQPQHF.

The chain combines TRBV7-9 with TRBJ2-5; TRBD1 agrees at 9 bases. The V gene's germline CDR1 is SEHNR and CDR2 FQNEAQ (reference sequence). The CDR3 loop spans 14 amino acids. The V and J ends lost 7 bases and 5 bases, in that order; junction bases with no gene match: 8. The chain's CDR3 is CASNPTGGQETQYF. In DNA, the CDR3 is TGTGCCAGCAACCCCACAGGGGGCCAGGAGACCCAGTACTTC.

This clonotype was observed many times. The CDR3 region is CSASGASGRARTHEQYF. DNA of the CDR3: TGCAGTGCTAGTGGGGCTAGCGGGAGGGCCCGCACACACGAGCAGTACTTC. This chain links TRBV20-1 with TRBJ2-7; 12 positions match TRBD2. There are 17 residues in the CDR3. V shed 3 bases and J 5 bases; nucleotides not matched to a gene: 14. Germline CDR1 DFQATT, CDR2 SNEGSKA (reference sequence).

The V gene is TRBV20-1, the J gene TRBJ2-7, with 10 bases matching TRBD2. Germline V gives CDR1 DFQATT, CDR2 SNEGSKA (reference sequence). With 0 bases clipped from V and 7 bases from J, the junction kept 3 bases outside the gene matches. The CDR3 extends over 13 amino acids. In DNA form, the CDR3 reads TGCAGTGCTAGAGAGGGACTAGCGCGGGAGCAGTACTTC. Its translation is CSAREGLAREQYF.

V is TRBV4-1 and J is TRBJ2-5; 10 bases map to TRBD1. The CDR3 has 16 amino acids. The V gene end was trimmed by 0 bases and the J gene end by 5 bases; junction bases not matched to a gene: 6. Germline V gives CDR1 MGHRA, CDR2 YSYEKL. The CDR3 DNA sequence: TGCGCCAGCAGCCAAGAATCGACAGGGGGCGGGGAGACCCAGTACTTC. This gives the protein CASSQESTGGGETQYF.

This clonotype was seen only once. V gene TRBV7-2 combines with J gene TRBJ1-6, with D hard to call. The CDR3 contains 12 residues. Germline CDR1 SGHTA, CDR2 FQGNSA. V lost 3 bases and J lost 10, with 7 bases in between. The CDR3 DNA reads TGTGCCAGCAGCTTTTCGCCCTCACCCCTCCACTTT. This gives the protein CASSFSPSPLHF.

This clonotype has a count of ten or more. This rearrangement joins TRBV2 to TRBJ1-2; TRBD1 matches at 7 bases. Germline V CDR1 and CDR2: SNHLY, FYNNEI. The trim removed 11 bases at V and 4 bases at J, leaving 7 bases unmatched. The CDR3 has 12 residues. The CDR3 bases are TGTGCCTGGACAGGAGAGTTCTATGGCTACACCTTC. This sequence encodes CAWTGEFYGYTF.

This chain links TRBV6-5 with TRBJ1-2, with a weak D call TRBD1 (6 bases). Between the trimmed V and J ends, which lost 6 bases and 5 bases, there was a span of 13 bases. CDR3 size: 13 residues. CDR1 is MNHEY and CDR2 is SVGAGI in the germline V gene. In nucleotides, the CDR3 is TGTGCCAGCAGAGCGGACAGCTTATATGGCTACACCTTC. Translation: CASRADSLYGYTF.

The chain uses TRBV29-1 and TRBJ2-7, with D unresolved. V lost 5 bases, J lost 7 bases, and 12 bases lay in between. CDR1 SQVTM and CDR2 ANQGSEA come from the germline V gene. The CDR3 runs to 11 residues. CDR3 sequence (DNA): TGCAGCGTTTTGGCCGTGGGAGAGCAGTACTTC. As protein: CSVLAVGEQYF.

The chain joins TRBV7-2 to TRBJ1-2, with 9 positions matching TRBD1. After removal of 4 bases from V and 5 bases from J, the junction contained 5 bases not matched to a gene. Germline loops: CDR1 SGHTA, CDR2 FQGNSA. CDR3 length equals 14 residues. The CDR3 loop reads CASSWDRATYGYTF. The DNA of the CDR3 is TGTGCCAGCAGCTGGGACAGGGCTACTTATGGCTACACCTTC.

The chain couples TRBV7-6 to TRBJ2-6; D is possibly TRBD1 or TRBD2 (5 bases each). Per the germline V gene, CDR1 is SGHVS and CDR2 is FNYEAQ. V was trimmed by 5 bases and J by 3 bases, leaving 14 bases between them. This CDR3 spans 16 amino acids. CDR3 region: CASSPQGTVGANVLTF. The CDR3 nucleotides read TGTGCCAGCAGCCCTCAAGGGACGGTTGGGGCCAACGTCCTGACTTTC.

The chain employs TRBV20-1 and TRBJ2-2, with 10 bases fitting TRBD1. J lost 0 bases, V lost 1 base, and 5 bases had no gene match. CDR3 length equals 17 residues. Germline lookup yields CDR1 DFQATT and CDR2 SNEGSKA (reference sequence). The CDR3 nucleotides read TGCAGTGCTAGAGCCGACAGGGGGCAAGCGAACACCGGGGAGCTGTTTTTT. This encodes CSARADRGQANTGELFF.